The 4 T cell receptor beta chains presented below share a single source sample, sequenced in a study of blood T cell repertoires in COVID-19. Generated by immunoSEQ multiplex PCR, the TCRdb table keeps only in-frame clones and is missing some. Here the sample spans approximately 250,000 clones, around 87% being singletons. Sequences were obtained from peripheral blood. The receptor source for this set is an older woman with COVID-19, enrolled during active disease.

The chain is built from TRBV29-1 and TRBJ2-1; possibly TRBD2 for D (6 bases). Deletions cut 6 bases from V and 8 bases from J, with 26 bases between. The germline V gene encodes CDR1 SQVTM and CDR2 ANQGSEA. The CDR3 covers 16 residues. This CDR3 reads CSVHTWAARGADEQFF. CDR3 bases: TGCAGCGTCCATACCTGGGCGGCCCGCGGGGCTGATGAGCAGTTCTTC.

The rearrangement links TRBV5-4 to TRBJ1-2; weak D call: TRBD1 (5 bases). The germline V and J ends were trimmed by 0 bases and 3 bases, with 12 bases remaining between them. Germline CDR1 reads SGHNT; CDR2 reads YYREEE (reference sequence). This CDR3 has 15 residues. The CDR3 sequence is CASSLGRGGDYGYTF. The DNA of the CDR3 is TGTGCCAGCAGCTTGGGGCGGGGAGGGGACTATGGCTACACCTTC.

This chain links TRBV2 with TRBJ1-5; D is perhaps TRBD1 (5 bases). The CDR3 totals 15 residues. Germline values: CDR1 SNHLY, CDR2 FYNNEI. V gave up 7 bases and J gave up 6 bases, with 19 bases separating them. CDR3 coding DNA: TGTGCCAGCAAAGGTCCCGGGGGTTATGGTCAGCCCCAGCATTTT. Protein: CASKGPGGYGQPQHF.

The rearrangement joins TRBV28 to TRBJ2-3; 7 nucleotides match TRBD2. V lost 5 bases and J lost 2; bases outside the gene matches: 7. CDR1 is MDHEN, CDR2 SYDVKM, per germline. The CDR3 consists of 15 residues. The CDR3 DNA reads as TGTGCCAGCAGTAGTAGCGGGTACTACACAGATACGCAGTATTTT. Amino acid sequence: CASSSSGYYTDTQYF.